The 24 T cell receptor beta chains reported below all come from one sample, sequenced in a study of T cells after yellow fever vaccination. Each CDR3 protein gets one entry after TCRdb re-called the 5' RACE reads with MiXCR. The sample has about 320,000 distinct CDR3 sequences, approximately 4% seen once. This specimen was PBMCs, taken 15 days after the yellow fever booster vaccination. The receptors derive from a man aged 18-30 years who received the YFV17D yellow fever vaccine.

The chain links TRBV9 to TRBJ2-7; TRBD1 agrees at 8 bases. J gave up 4 bases and V 5 bases, and 11 bases lay outside the gene matches. The CDR3 is made up of 15 amino acids. From germline, CDR1 is SGDLS and CDR2 YYNGEE. In DNA form, the CDR3 reads TGTGCCAGCAGTGAAACCGGGACAGGAGTTTACGAGCAGTACTTC. Translated: CASSETGTGVYEQYF.

This clonotype was seen many times. The rearrangement links TRBV20-1 to TRBJ2-5; TRBD2 is a possible D gene (7 bases). The CDR3 consists of 14 residues. Trimming pared 4 bases from V and 4 bases from J, leaving 16 bases between. Germline V CDR1 and CDR2: DFQATT, SNEGSKA (reference sequence). The CDR3 region is CSATTGGSTETQYF. In DNA form, the CDR3 reads TGCAGTGCTACGACGGGGGGCTCGACAGAGACCCAGTACTTC.

This clonotype showed up just a few times. The chain has TRBV28 and TRBJ1-1, with D possibly TRBD1 on 5 matching bases. Germline CDR1 reads MDHEN; CDR2 reads SYDVKM. The CDR3 extends over 11 amino acids. The V and J ends lost 7 bases and 12 bases respectively, with 15 bases between them. The CDR3 DNA follows: TGTGCCAGCAACCACCGGGGGTGGCCTTTCTTT. Its protein is CASNHRGWPFF. Together with reference TRBV28 and TRBJ1-1, the CDR3 gives the full variable domain: DVKVTQSSRYLVKRTGEKVFLECVQDMDHENMFWYRQDPGLGLRLIYFSYDVKMKEKGDIPEGYSVSREKKERFSLILESASTNQTSMYLCASNHRGWPFFGQGTRLTVV.

This clonotype was observed a few times. The rearrangement uses TRBV6-5 and TRBJ1-2; D is perhaps TRBD1 (5 bases). The CDR3 spans 15 residues. The germline gives CDR1 MNHEY, CDR2 SVGAGI. V lost 5 bases, J lost 0 bases, and 13 bases lay in between. The CDR3 reads CASSRRQRPNYGYTF. The CDR3 DNA follows: TGTGCCAGCAGTCGCCGACAGCGACCTAACTATGGCTACACCTTC.

This clonotype was recorded many times. The chain uses TRBV9 and TRBJ2-5, with 8 bases lining up with TRBD2. The CDR3 sequence is 15 residues long. Germline V gene data show CDR1 as SGDLS and CDR2 as YYNGEE. The V segment lost 0 bases and the J segment 2 bases; nucleotides outside the gene matches: 3. CDR3 loop: CASSVGPSGQETQYF. The CDR3 nucleotides read TGTGCCAGCAGCGTAGGGCCTAGCGGGCAAGAGACCCAGTACTTC.

This clonotype occurred many times. V gene TRBV7-9 combines with J gene TRBJ2-3; 12 positions agree with TRBD2. Germline assignment: CDR1 SEHNR and CDR2 FQNEAQ (reference sequence). The CDR3 consists of 15 residues. The J segment lost 4 bases and the V segment lost 3 bases, leaving 2 bases of the junction unmatched. As DNA, the CDR3 is TGTGCCAGCAGCTTTTCTAGCGGGGGGGCAGATACGCAGTATTTT. Protein sequence: CASSFSSGGADTQYF. The entire variable domain, with the rest obtained from reference TRBV7-9 and TRBJ2-3, is as follows: DTGVSQNPRHKITKRGQNVTFRCDPISEHNRLYWYRQTLGQGPEFLTYFQNEAQLEKSRLLSDRFSAERPKGSFSTLEIQRTEQGDSAMYLCASSFSSGGADTQYFGPGTRLTVL.

V gene TRBV4-3 combines with J gene TRBJ2-3; perhaps TRBD2 as D (5 bases). Germline V gene sequence: CDR1 LGHNA, CDR2 YSLEER. Trimming took 3 bases from V and 0 from J, leaving 16 bases between them. The CDR3 contains 17 residues. The CDR3 protein is CASSHDGPGSSTDTQYF. CDR3 DNA: TGCGCCAGCAGCCACGACGGTCCGGGGTCTAGCACAGATACGCAGTATTTT.

V usage is TRBV6-2 or TRBV6-3 and J usage is TRBJ2-5, with D hard to call. This CDR3 region has 13 residues. Trimming removed 0 bases at V and 5 bases at J, with 7 bases between. Looked up from germline, CDR1 is MNHEY and CDR2 is SVGEGT. The CDR3 DNA sequence: TGTGCCAGCAGTTACTCCGGTCCGGAGACCCAGTACTTC. Translating gives CASSYSGPETQYF.

A few counts support this clonotype. V gene TRBV5-4 combines with J gene TRBJ2-3; D remains unclear. Trimming took 4 bases from V and 1 from J, leaving 13 bases between them. Germline-derived CDR1 and CDR2 are SGHNT and YYREEE (reference sequence). CDR3 length: 15 residues. The CDR3 DNA follows: TGTGCCAGCAGCGGCGGCGGAACCGGCACAGATACGCAGTATTTT. Translation: CASSGGGTGTDTQYF.

This clonotype was detected a few times. This rearrangement joins TRBV28 to TRBJ1-2, with a tentative D call TRBD1 (5 bases). CDR1 and CDR2 (germline): MDHEN, SYDVKM. V was pared by 7 bases and J by 2 bases, with 14 bases between. The CDR3 length is 14 residues. The CDR3 DNA follows: TGTGCCAGCATCCTAGGGGCAGGGAACTATGGCTACACCTTC. It specifies CASILGAGNYGYTF.

This clonotype has a count of ten or more. The rearrangement joins TRBV5-1 to TRBJ2-7; TRBD1 agrees at 9 bases. With 6 bases clipped from V and 4 bases from J, the junction kept 8 bases outside the gene matches. CDR1 and CDR2 from the germline V gene are SGHRS and YFSETQ. This CDR3 has 14 amino acids. CDR3 sequence: CASTPGQGFYEQYF. CDR3 bases: TGCGCCAGCACCCCGGGACAGGGTTTTTACGAGCAGTACTTC.

This clonotype was detected a few times. This chain links TRBV4-1 with TRBJ2-7, with TRBD1 matching 7 bases. Germline V gene data show CDR1 as MGHRA and CDR2 as YSYEKL. The V gene end was trimmed by 4 bases and the J gene end by 4 bases; junction bases not matched to a gene: 7. The CDR3 sequence is 14 residues long. The CDR3 region is CASSPLQGQYEQYV. For the CDR3, the DNA is TGCGCCAGCAGCCCGCTACAGGGACAGTACGAGCAGTACGTC.

In this sample, this clonotype turned up a few times. The V gene is TRBV12-3 or TRBV12-4, the J gene TRBJ2-5, with 8 positions matching TRBD1. Trimming cost V 7 bases and J 4 bases; bases outside gene matches: 5. CDR3 length: 13 amino acids. CDR3: CASTFRGRETQYF. The CDR3 bases are TGTGCCAGCACCTTCAGGGGGCGAGAGACCCAGTACTTC.

This chain links TRBV15 with TRBJ1-1; D may be TRBD1 (5 bases). V lost 1 base, J lost 5 bases, and 11 bases lay in between. The CDR3 sequence is 14 residues long. Germline loops: CDR1 LNHNV, CDR2 YYDKDF (reference sequence). CDR3 sequence reads: CATSRGLGETEAFF. The CDR3 DNA follows: TGTGCCACCAGCAGAGGGTTGGGGGAGACTGAAGCTTTCTTT. Full variable domain (outside the CDR3, taken from reference TRBV15 and TRBJ1-1): DAMVIQNPRYQVTQFGKPVTLSCSQTLNHNVMYWYQQKSSQAPKLLFHYYDKDFNNEADTPDNFQSRRPNTSFCFLDIRSPGLGDTAMYLCATSRGLGETEAFFGQGTRLTVV.

This clonotype was detected only a few times. J is TRBJ2-3 and V is TRBV7-3, with D uncertain. The germline gives CDR1 SGHTA, CDR2 FQGTGA. Trimming left V 1 base short and J 0 bases short, with 8 bases between. This CDR3 is 15 amino acids long. The CDR3 here is CASSLNAASTDTQYF. The CDR3 nucleotides read TGTGCCAGCAGCTTAAACGCGGCTAGCACAGATACGCAGTATTTT. The entire variable domain, with the rest obtained from reference TRBV7-3 and TRBJ2-3, is as follows: GAGVSQTPSNKVTEKGKYVELRCDPISGHTALYWYRQSLGQGPEFLIYFQGTGAADDSGLPNDRFFAVRPEGSVSTLKIQRTERGDSAVYLCASSLNAASTDTQYFGPGTRLTVL.

This clonotype has ten or more counts. The chain carries TRBV6-5 and TRBJ2-3; 11 bases map to TRBD2. The length of the CDR3 is 21 residues. Germline values: CDR1 MNHEY, CDR2 SVGAGI. J gave up 3 bases and V 0 bases, and 17 bases lay outside the gene matches. CDR3 sequence reads: CASSYSGGSLISGGATDTQYF. The CDR3 DNA reads TGTGCCAGCAGTTACTCCGGCGGGAGCCTTATTAGCGGGGGGGCAACAGATACGCAGTATTTT.

This clonotype was found many times. The V call is TRBV4-2, the J call TRBJ1-1; 11 positions match TRBD1. Germline values: CDR1 LGHNA, CDR2 YNFKEQ. Trimming cost V 0 bases and J 6 bases; bases outside gene matches: 9. The CDR3 length is 17 residues. Here the CDR3 reads CASSQDSTGTGGSEAFF. The DNA of the CDR3 is TGTGCCAGCAGCCAAGACTCCACCGGGACAGGGGGATCTGAAGCTTTCTTT.

CDR3 nucleotides: TGTGCCAGCAGCCAAGTAAAGGGAGACAGCAATCAGCCCCAGCATTTT. This encodes CASSQVKGDSNQPQHF. This chain connects TRBV3-1 to TRBJ1-5; D gene uncertain. Trimming took off 1 base at V and 1 base at J, with 11 bases between the two ends. Germline loops: CDR1 LGHDT, CDR2 YNNKEL (reference sequence). The CDR3 loop spans 16 amino acids.

This clonotype was seen many times. The chain couples TRBV7-6 to TRBJ1-5; D is ambiguous. Trimming took off 8 bases at V and 3 bases at J, with 8 bases between the two ends. Germline assignment: CDR1 SGHVS and CDR2 FNYEAQ. This CDR3 contains 12 residues. DNA of the CDR3: TGTGCCAGCTCGAGCCTCAATCAGCCCCAGCATTTT. This encodes CASSSLNQPQHF.

This clonotype came up many times. The rearrangement links TRBV5-8 to TRBJ2-1, with 8 bases lining up with TRBD2. CDR1 SGHTS and CDR2 YDEGEE come from the germline V gene. V trimming: 4 bases; J trimming: 3 bases; junction bases outside the gene matches: 15. CDR3 length: 18 residues. The CDR3 sequence is CASSPRRSGGAGYNEQFF. The CDR3 DNA reads as TGTGCCAGCAGCCCCCGTCGCAGCGGGGGTGCGGGCTACAATGAGCAGTTCTTC.

This clonotype was counted between two and nine times. This chain joins TRBV12-3 or TRBV12-4 and TRBJ2-3; 15 bases match TRBD2. This CDR3 has 18 amino acids. Trimming at V came to 5 bases and at J to 6 bases, leaving 12 bases not matched to a gene. This CDR3 reads CASSRGLAGGPERDTQYF. The DNA of the CDR3 is TGTGCCAGCAGTAGAGGACTAGCGGGGGGGCCGGAACGCGATACGCAGTATTTT.

This clonotype has at least ten counts. The genes are TRBV24-1 and TRBJ1-6; TRBD1 might be the D (5 bases). The V and J ends lost 6 bases and 8 bases respectively, with 13 bases between them. The germline gives CDR1 KGHDR, CDR2 SFDVKD. This CDR3 is built from 14 residues. CDR3 region: CATSRGQEDSPLHF. The CDR3, as DNA: TGTGCCACCAGTCGGGGCCAAGAAGATTCACCCCTCCACTTT.

The chain uses TRBV6-5 and TRBJ2-1, with D possibly being TRBD2 (5 bases). Trimming took 2 bases from V and 0 from J, leaving 11 bases between them. Germline V lookup: CDR1 MNHEY, CDR2 SVGAGI. The CDR3 covers 16 residues. The CDR3 here is CASSYETGSSYNEQFF. The CDR3 DNA follows: TGTGCCAGCAGTTACGAGACGGGAAGCTCCTACAATGAGCAGTTCTTC.

This clonotype was counted between two and nine times. V is TRBV25-1 and J is TRBJ1-1; D gene ambiguous. Germline V CDR1 and CDR2: MGHDK, SYGVNS. This CDR3 region has 15 residues. With 4 bases removed from V and 5 bases from J, the gap between germline ends came to 17 bases. This chain's CDR3 is CASSARIGGMTEAFF. In DNA form, the CDR3 reads TGTGCCAGCAGTGCCCGGATAGGTGGTATGACTGAAGCTTTCTTT.